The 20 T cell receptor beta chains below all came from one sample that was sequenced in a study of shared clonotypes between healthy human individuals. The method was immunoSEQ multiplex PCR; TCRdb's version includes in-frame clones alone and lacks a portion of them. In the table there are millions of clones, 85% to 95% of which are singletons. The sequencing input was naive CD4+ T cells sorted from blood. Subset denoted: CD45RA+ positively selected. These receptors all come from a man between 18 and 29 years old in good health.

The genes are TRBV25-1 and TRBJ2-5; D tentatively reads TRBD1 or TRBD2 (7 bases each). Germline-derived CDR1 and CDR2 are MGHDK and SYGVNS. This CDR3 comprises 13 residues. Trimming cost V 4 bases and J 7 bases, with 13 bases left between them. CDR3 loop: CASSGGGGGTQYF. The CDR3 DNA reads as TGTGCCAGCAGTGGAGGGGGCGGGGGGACCCAGTACTTC.

CDR3 coding DNA: TGTGCCAGCAGCAAACAGTTCTACGAGCAGTACTTC. This encodes CASSKQFYEQYF. V and J are TRBV21-1 and TRBJ2-7; TRBD1 is the table's D call and was not checked against the DNA. TRBV21-1 is an annotated pseudogene. The CDR3 runs to 12 residues.

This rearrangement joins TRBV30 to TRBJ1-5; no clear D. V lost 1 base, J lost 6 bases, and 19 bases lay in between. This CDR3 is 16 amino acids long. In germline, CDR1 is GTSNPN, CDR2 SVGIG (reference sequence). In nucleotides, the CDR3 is TGTGCCTGGAGTGCCTCGGCGGGCTCGCCAACTCAGCCCCAGCATTTT. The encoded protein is CAWSASAGSPTQPQHF.

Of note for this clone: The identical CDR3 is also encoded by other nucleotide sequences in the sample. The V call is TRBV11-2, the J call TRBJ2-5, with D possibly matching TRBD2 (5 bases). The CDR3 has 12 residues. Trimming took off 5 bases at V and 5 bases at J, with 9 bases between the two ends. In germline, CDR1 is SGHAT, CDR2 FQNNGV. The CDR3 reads CASSPSQETQYF. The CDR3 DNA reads TGTGCCAGCAGCCCTAGCCAGGAGACCCAGTACTTC.

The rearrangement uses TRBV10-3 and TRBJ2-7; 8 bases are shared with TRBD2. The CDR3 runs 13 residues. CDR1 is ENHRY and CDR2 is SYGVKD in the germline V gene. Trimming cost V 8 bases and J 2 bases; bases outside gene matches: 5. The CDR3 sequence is CAIAGGPPYEQYF. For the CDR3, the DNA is TGTGCCATCGCGGGGGGACCACCCTACGAGCAGTACTTC.

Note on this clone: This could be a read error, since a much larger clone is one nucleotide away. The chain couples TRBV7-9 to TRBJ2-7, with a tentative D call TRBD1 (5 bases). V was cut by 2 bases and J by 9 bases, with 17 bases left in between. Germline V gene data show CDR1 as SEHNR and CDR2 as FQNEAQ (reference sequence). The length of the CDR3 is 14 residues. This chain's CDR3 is CASSLTKGVDGQYF. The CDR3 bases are TGTGCCAGCAGCTTAACGAAAGGGGTGGACGGGCAGTACTTC. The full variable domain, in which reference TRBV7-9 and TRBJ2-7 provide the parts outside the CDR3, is DTGVSQNPRHKITKRGQNVTFRCDPISEHNRLYWYRQTLGQGPEFLTYFQNEAQLEKSRLLSDRFSAERPKGSFSTLEIQRTEQGDSAMYLCASSLTKGVDGQYFGPGTRLTVT.

The CDR3 loop is CASSSNRVGNNSPLHF. The CDR3 DNA follows: TGTGCCAGCAGTTCTAACAGGGTAGGAAATAATTCACCCCTCCACTTT. V and J are TRBV6-6 and TRBJ1-6; weak D call: TRBD1 (6 bases). Germline V gene lookup returns CDR1 MNHNY and CDR2 SVGAGI (reference sequence). Trimming removed 4 bases from V and 5 bases from J, with 15 bases in between. The CDR3 totals 16 residues.

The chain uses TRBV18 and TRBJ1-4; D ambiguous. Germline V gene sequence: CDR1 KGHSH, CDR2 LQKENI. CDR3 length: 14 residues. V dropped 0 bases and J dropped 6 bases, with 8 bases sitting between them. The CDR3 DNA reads TGTGCCAGCTCACCACCTCCTGGGGATGAAAAACTGTTTTTT. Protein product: CASSPPPGDEKLFF.

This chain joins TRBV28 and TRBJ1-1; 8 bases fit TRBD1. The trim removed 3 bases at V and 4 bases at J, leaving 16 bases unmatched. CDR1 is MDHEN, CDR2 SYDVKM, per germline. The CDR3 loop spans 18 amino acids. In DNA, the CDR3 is TGTGCCAGCAGTTTCAGGGAGGGATGGACAGGGTGGTTCACTGAAGCTTTCTTT. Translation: CASSFREGWTGWFTEAFF.

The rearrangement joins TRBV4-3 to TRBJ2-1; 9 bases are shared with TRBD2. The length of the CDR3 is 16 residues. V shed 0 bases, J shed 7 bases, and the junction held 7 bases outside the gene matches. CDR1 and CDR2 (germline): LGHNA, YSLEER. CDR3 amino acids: CASSQDVSGRINEQFF. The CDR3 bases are TGCGCCAGCAGCCAAGATGTTAGCGGGAGAATAAATGAGCAGTTCTTC.

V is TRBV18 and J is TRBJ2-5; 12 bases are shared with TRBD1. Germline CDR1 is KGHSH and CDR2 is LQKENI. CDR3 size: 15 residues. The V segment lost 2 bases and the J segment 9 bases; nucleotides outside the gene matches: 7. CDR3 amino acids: CASSPGDRGPQAQYF. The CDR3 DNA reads TGTGCCAGCTCACCAGGGGACAGGGGGCCCCAGGCCCAGTACTTC.

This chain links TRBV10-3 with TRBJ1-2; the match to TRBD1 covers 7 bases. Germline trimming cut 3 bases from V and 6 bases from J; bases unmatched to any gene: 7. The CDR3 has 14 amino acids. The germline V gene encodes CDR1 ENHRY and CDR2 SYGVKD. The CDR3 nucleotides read TGTGCCATCAGTGAAAGGGACAGCAATCATGGCTACACCTTC. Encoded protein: CAISERDSNHGYTF.

The CDR3: CASNERGGWETQYF. DNA for the CDR3: TGTGCCAGCAATGAGCGGGGGGGATGGGAGACCCAGTACTTC. The chain uses TRBV6-5 and TRBJ2-5; TRBD2 aligns across 10 bases. This CDR3 has 14 amino acids. Per the germline V gene, CDR1 is MNHEY and CDR2 is SVGAGI. The V segment lost 7 bases and the J segment 5 bases; nucleotides outside the gene matches: 7.

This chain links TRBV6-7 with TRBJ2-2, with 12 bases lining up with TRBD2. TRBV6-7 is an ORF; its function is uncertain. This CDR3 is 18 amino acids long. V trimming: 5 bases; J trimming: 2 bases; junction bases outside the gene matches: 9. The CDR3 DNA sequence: TGTGCCAGCAGTCATCGACTAGCGGGAGAGAGTAACACCGGGGAGCTGTTTTTT. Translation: CASSHRLAGESNTGELFF.

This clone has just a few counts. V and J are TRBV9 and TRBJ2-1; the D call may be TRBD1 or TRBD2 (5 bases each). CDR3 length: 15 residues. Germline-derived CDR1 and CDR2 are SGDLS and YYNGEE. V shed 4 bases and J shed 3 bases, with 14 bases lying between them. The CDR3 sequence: CASSSRGDHYNEQFF. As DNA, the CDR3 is TGTGCCAGCAGCTCAAGAGGGGACCACTACAATGAGCAGTTCTTC.

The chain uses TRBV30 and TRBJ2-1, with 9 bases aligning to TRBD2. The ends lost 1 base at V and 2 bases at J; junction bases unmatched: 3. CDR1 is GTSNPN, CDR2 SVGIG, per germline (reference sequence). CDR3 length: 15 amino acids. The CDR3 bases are TGTGCCTGGAGTGGGCGGGGGGGCCCCTACAATGAGCAGTTCTTC. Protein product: CAWSGRGGPYNEQFF.

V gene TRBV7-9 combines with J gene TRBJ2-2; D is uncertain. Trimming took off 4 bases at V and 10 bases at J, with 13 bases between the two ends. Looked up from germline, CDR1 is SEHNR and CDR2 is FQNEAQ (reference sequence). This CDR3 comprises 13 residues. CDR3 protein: CASSSSTGQELFF. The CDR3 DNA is TGTGCCAGCAGCTCTTCCACCGGTCAGGAGCTGTTTTTT.

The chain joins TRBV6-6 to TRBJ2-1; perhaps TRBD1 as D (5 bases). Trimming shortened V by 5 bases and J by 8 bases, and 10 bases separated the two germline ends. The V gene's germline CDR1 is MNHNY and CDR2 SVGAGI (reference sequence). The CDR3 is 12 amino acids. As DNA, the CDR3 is TGTGCCAGCAGTAGAACCAGGGATGAGCAGTTCTTC. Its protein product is CASSRTRDEQFF.

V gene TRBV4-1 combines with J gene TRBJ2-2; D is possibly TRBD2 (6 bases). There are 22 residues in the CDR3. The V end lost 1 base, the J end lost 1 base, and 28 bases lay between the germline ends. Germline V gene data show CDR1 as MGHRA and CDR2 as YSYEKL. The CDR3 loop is CASSQVYGGLWQERKNTGELFF. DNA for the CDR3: TGCGCCAGCAGCCAAGTCTATGGAGGGCTATGGCAAGAACGCAAGAACACCGGGGAGCTGTTTTTT.

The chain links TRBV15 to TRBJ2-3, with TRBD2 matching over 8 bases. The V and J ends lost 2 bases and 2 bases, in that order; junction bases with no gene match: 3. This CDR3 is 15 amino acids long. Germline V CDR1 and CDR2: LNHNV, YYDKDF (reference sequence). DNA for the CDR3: TGTGCCACCAGCAGAAGGACTAGCAACACAGATACGCAGTATTTT. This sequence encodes CATSRRTSNTDTQYF.